This T cell receptor (beta chain) was documented in a study of T cells in Graves' hyperthyroidism and ophthalmopathy. Looking at the study overall: Sampling of peripheral blood happened at initial diagnosis, prior to any treatment. Whole-study results and caveats: Ophthalmopathy and stable hyperthyroidism were separated by a 13 V-J model. Ophthalmopathy was predicted by the model a median of about 6.5 months ahead of onset.

It was RNA transcripts that yielded the amplified TCR beta CDR3 regions. The TCR CDR3 first-round RT-PCR relied on the HTBI primer set. TCRdb re-derived calls from the multiplex PCR reads in MiXCR, one entry per CDR3 protein. This sample has fewer than 300,000 distinct CDR3 sequences, with roughly 15% found just once. Out of approximately 10 ml of fresh peripheral blood came the PBMCs. V lost 3 bases and J lost 2, with 8 bases in between. Germline assignment: CDR1 SGHRS and CDR2 YFSETQ. The CDR3 runs 13 residues. This clonotype was picked up many times. Its antigen is unidentified. The sequenced sample consisted of blood. The gene calls are TRBV5-1 and TRBJ2-5; perhaps TRBD2 as D (6 bases). The origin of this receptor is a woman aged 45-65 years with Graves' hyperthyroidism that later progressed to Graves' ophthalmopathy. CDR3 bases: TGCGCCAGCAGCTCCGGACTACAAGAGACCCAGTACTTC. Protein sequence: CASSSGLQETQYF.